This section outlines one T cell receptor beta chain sequence together with its context. In germline, CDR1 is SNHLY, CDR2 FYNNEI. The CDR3 is 11 amino acids. The V end lost 5 bases, the J end lost 3 bases, and 4 bases lay between the germline ends. These data originate in a study of blood T cell dynamics during melanoma immunotherapy. The protocol was immunoSEQ multiplex PCR, while the TCRdb copy is restricted to in-frame clones and leaves out a portion. The data hold about 22,000 clones, with under 90% observed a single time. Time point: pre-treatment baseline. The rearrangement links TRBV2 to TRBJ1-1; the D is unclear. The sample here was blood, taken from a patient treated with checkpoint blockade. This clonotype was sampled from a human donor with melanoma. CDR3 DNA sequence: TGTGCCAGCAGTATCTACACTGAAGCTTTCTTT. Protein sequence: CASSIYTEAFF. The complete variable domain, with remaining parts taken from reference TRBV2 and TRBJ1-1, reads EPEVTQTPSHQVTQMGQEVILRCVPISNHLYFYWYRQILGQKVEFLVSFYNNEISEKSEIFDDQFSVERPDGSNFTLKIRSTKLEDSAMYFCASSIYTEAFFGQGTRLTVV.